A selection of T cell receptor beta chains follows, all from one sample in a study of blood T cell repertoires in COVID-19. TCRdb's table, derived via immunoSEQ multiplex PCR, lists solely in-frame clones and lacks some. This sample yields 65,000 to 90,000 clones, of which around 85% are seen a single time; under 9.5% belongs to the top ten. Sequenced: peripheral blood. Receptors were obtained from a man aged 25-45 years with acute or convalescent COVID-19. CDR3s include the opening cysteine and the closing phenylalanine or tryptophan. D genes are given only for firm matches. Rows may omit the clone size; those that give it use once, few, many or a size class.

CDR3 protein	CDR3 DNA	D gene	J gene	V gene	clone size
CASSSGDYEQYF	TGTGCCAGCAGTTCGGGTGACTACGAGCAGTACTTC	NA	TRBJ2-7	TRBV27	NA
CASSPKGLGLAGVYEQYF	TGTGCCAGCAGCCCGAAAGGGTTGGGACTAGCGGGAGTCTACGAGCAGTACTTC	TRBD2	TRBJ2-7	TRBV5-6	few
CASSTGIGQGRTNEKLFF	TGCGCCAGCAGCACTGGGATTGGACAGGGTAGGACTAATGAAAAACTGTTTTTT	TRBD1	TRBJ1-4	TRBV5-1	NA
CASSQARPGSPLHF	TGTGCCAGCAGCCAAGCGCGTCCCGGTTCACCCCTCCACTTT	NA	TRBJ1-6	TRBV4-2	few
CASSADRGQKLFF	TGTGCCAGCAGTGCGGACAGGGGCCAAAAACTGTTTTTT	TRBD1	TRBJ1-4	TRBV28	NA
CASSVATGESYEQYF	TGTGCCAGCAGCGTAGCGACTGGGGAGTCCTACGAGCAGTACTTC	NA	TRBJ2-7	TRBV9	NA
CASSLVWTGIGDTEAFF	TGTGCCAGCAGCTTAGTGTGGACTGGGATAGGTGACACTGAAGCTTTCTTT	NA	TRBJ1-1	TRBV11-2	few
CASSPGTSGGETQYF	TGTGCCAGCAGTCCCGGGACTAGCGGAGGAGAGACCCAGTACTTC	TRBD2	TRBJ2-5	TRBV6-4	few
CASSLALNTEAFF	TGTGCCAGCAGTTTAGCTCTAAACACTGAAGCTTTCTTT	NA	TRBJ1-1	TRBV27	NA
CVRSLRYRDTGELFF	TGTGTCAGAAGCTTACGATACAGGGACACCGGGGAGCTGTTTTTT	NA	TRBJ2-2	TRBV7-5	NA
CASSLEGTGGMNTEAFF	TGTGCCAGCAGCTTAGAGGGGACAGGGGGGATGAACACTGAAGCTTTCTTT	TRBD1	TRBJ1-1	TRBV13	NA
CASSIPQGGLAGVEETQYF	TGTGCCAGCAGCATCCCGCAGGGCGGACTAGCGGGAGTTGAAGAGACCCAGTACTTC	TRBD2	TRBJ2-5	TRBV7-9	NA
CASTPMAGNTEAFF	TGTGCCAGCACCCCGATGGCAGGGAACACTGAAGCTTTCTTT	NA	TRBJ1-1	TRBV19	NA
CATQAGPLYEQYF	TGTGCCACCCAAGCGGGGCCGCTTTACGAGCAGTACTTC	TRBD2	TRBJ2-7	TRBV6-5	NA
CTLRDSTDTQYF	TGCACCCTGCGGGACAGCACAGATACGCAGTATTTT	NA	TRBJ2-3	TRBV29-1	NA
CASSETGDYEQYF	TGCGCCAGCAGTGAAACAGGTGATTACGAGCAGTACTTC	NA	TRBJ2-7	TRBV10-2	NA
CASSVGLAGGTGELFF	TGTGCCAGCAGCGTCGGCCTAGCGGGAGGGACCGGGGAGCTGTTTTTT	TRBD2	TRBJ2-2	TRBV9	NA
CASSPGTSGLSTDTQYF	TGTGCCAGCAGTCCCGGGACTAGCGGGCTAAGCACAGATACGCAGTATTTT	TRBD2	TRBJ2-3	TRBV6-6	NA
CASSHPWSAYEQYF	TGTGCCAGCAGCCACCCCTGGAGCGCCTACGAGCAGTACTTC	NA	TRBJ2-7	TRBV4-2	NA
CASSLTAGDSYNEQFF	TGCGCCAGCAGCTTGACCGCGGGGGACTCCTACAATGAGCAGTTCTTC	TRBD2	TRBJ2-1	TRBV5-1	once
CASSQEDGRGYNEQFF	TGTGCCAGCAGCCAAGAGGACGGGAGGGGGTACAATGAGCAGTTCTTC	TRBD2	TRBJ2-1	TRBV4-2	few
CASRDLNSGSNEKLFF	TGTGCAAGTCGGGATCTTAACAGCGGCTCCAATGAAAAACTGTTTTTT	NA	TRBJ1-4	TRBV12-2	NA
CASSSGVNIQYF	TGTGCCAGCAGTTCGGGGGTGAACATTCAGTACTTC	NA	TRBJ2-4	TRBV6-2/TRBV6-3	NA
CASSLVPGGGEQYF	TGCGCCAGCAGCTTAGTACCAGGGGGTGGCGAGCAGTACTTC	TRBD1	TRBJ2-7	TRBV5-1	NA
CASSPPRARDTQYF	TGTGCCAGCAGTCCCCCCCGCGCGCGGGATACGCAGTATTTT	NA	TRBJ2-3	TRBV28	NA
CASSVDASGLFEAFF	TGTGCCAGCAGCGTAGACGCGTCAGGCCTCTTTGAAGCTTTCTTT	NA	TRBJ1-1	TRBV9	once
CASSLGIAGDYEQYF	TGTGCCAGCAGCCTGGGGATAGCGGGAGATTACGAGCAGTACTTC	TRBD2	TRBJ2-7	TRBV11-2	NA
CASSHQRNSPLHF	TGCGCCAGCAGCCATCAGAGGAATTCACCCCTCCACTTT	NA	TRBJ1-6	TRBV4-3	NA
CSASGGSNQPQHF	TGCAGTGCTAGTGGAGGGAGCAATCAGCCCCAGCATTTT	NA	TRBJ1-5	TRBV20-1	NA
CASSSRSSYNEQFF	TGTGCCAGCAGCTCCCGGAGCTCCTACAATGAGCAGTTCTTC	NA	TRBJ2-1	TRBV7-9	few
CASSKVVGGLQPQHF	TGTGCCAGCAGCAAAGTGGTTGGAGGGCTTCAGCCCCAGCATTTT	NA	TRBJ1-5	TRBV21-1	NA
CASSLSSTDTQYF	TGTGCCAGCAGCTTGAGTAGCACAGATACGCAGTATTTT	NA	TRBJ2-3	TRBV13	NA
CASSPTSDDTQYF	TGTGCCAGCAGTCCAACTAGCGACGATACGCAGTATTTT	TRBD2	TRBJ2-3	TRBV5-6	once
CASSEQGRNIQYF	TGTGCCAGTAGTGAGCAGGGGAGAAACATTCAGTACTTC	NA	TRBJ2-4	TRBV19	NA
CASSGGTAYYEQYF	TGTGCCAGCAGTGGGGGGACAGCATATTACGAGCAGTACTTC	TRBD1	TRBJ2-7	TRBV2	NA
CASSFGQGLYEQYF	TGCGCCAGCAGCTTCGGCCAGGGGCTCTACGAGCAGTACTTC	NA	TRBJ2-7	TRBV5-1	few
CASSQAGLDTGELFF	TGTGCCAGCAGCCAAGCAGGGTTGGACACCGGGGAGCTGTTTTTT	NA	TRBJ2-2	TRBV3-1/TRBV3-2	NA
CASSLVYGVGELFF	TGTGCCAGCAGCTTAGTATACGGGGTCGGGGAGCTGTTTTTT	NA	TRBJ2-2	TRBV11-2	NA
CASSLDSAGSGNTIYF	TGTGCCAGCAGCTTAGATAGCGCAGGTTCTGGAAACACCATATATTTT	NA	TRBJ1-3	TRBV7-2	NA
CASRGGGFTEAFF	TGCGCCAGCAGGGGAGGCGGTTTCACTGAAGCTTTCTTT	NA	TRBJ1-1	TRBV5-1	NA
CASSRDSVTFF	TGTGCCAGCAGCCGGGACTCAGTAACGTTCTTC	NA	TRBJ2-1	TRBV9	NA
CASSSARRDYGYTF	TGTGCCAGCAGTTCCGCTAGGAGGGACTATGGCTACACCTTC	NA	TRBJ1-2	TRBV6-5	NA
CASSSPGQGWETQYF	TGTGCCAGCAGCTCTCCGGGACAGGGGTGGGAGACCCAGTACTTC	TRBD1	TRBJ2-5	TRBV5-5	NA
CATSRDRGTEAFF	TGTGCCACCAGCAGAGATCGAGGCACTGAAGCTTTCTTT	NA	TRBJ1-1	TRBV15	NA